This T cell receptor (beta chain) was recovered during a study of shared clonotypes between healthy human individuals. The CDR3 has 13 amino acids. The germline V gene encodes CDR1 SEHNR and CDR2 FQNEAQ (reference sequence). The J segment lost 4 bases and the V segment lost 5 bases, leaving 2 bases of the junction unmatched. Overall study results and limits: Clonotype sharing across four donors was observed for 4% to 6.5% of naive CD4 clonotypes.

A remark on this clone: Its antigen is currently unknown.

Original processing notes: ImmunoSEQ supplied junction-only sequences lacking quality scores, so filtering was different. Clones were sequenced by immunoSEQ multiplex PCR, and TCRdb holds only the in-frame ones, with some missing. The V and J calls and clone size come from that table; D and trimming were worked out from the DNA. Among approximately 530,000 clones listed, about 96% were seen once. The sequencing input was naive CD4+ T cells sorted from blood. The sample's subset: CD45RA+ positively selected. This sequence joins TRBV7-9 and TRBJ2-5, with 9 bases that match TRBD2. This TCR derives from a woman between 25 and 40 years old in good health. The CDR3 nucleotides read TGTGCCAGCAGCGGGACTAGCATAGAGACCCAGTACTTC. Protein: CASSGTSIETQYF.